Each of the 23 T cell receptor beta chains below was sequenced from the same sample in a study of shared clonotypes between healthy human individuals. Profiled with immunoSEQ multiplex PCR; TCRdb holds only in-frame clones, not every one. The sample holds 1,400,000 or so clones, approximately 98.5% seen once. The sample was naive CD4+ T cells sorted from blood. Sample subset: CD45RA+ positively selected. The source is a man aged 25 to 45 in good health.

Regarding this clone: The sample contains more than one DNA sequence encoding this CDR3. This sequence joins TRBV29-1 and TRBJ2-1; 9 bases are shared with TRBD1. This CDR3 comprises 13 residues. The ends lost 3 bases at V and 3 bases at J; junction bases unmatched: 0. Per the germline V gene, CDR1 is SQVTM and CDR2 is ANQGSEA. The CDR3 region is CSVEGQGYNEQFF. The CDR3 DNA follows: TGCAGCGTTGAGGGACAGGGCTACAATGAGCAGTTCTTC.

V is TRBV7-9 and J is TRBJ2-3; a possible D gene is TRBD2 (5 bases). CDR1 is SEHNR, CDR2 FQNEAQ, per germline (reference sequence). This CDR3 is 12 amino acids long. V was clipped by 4 bases and J by 6 bases, with 8 bases between them. The DNA of the CDR3 is TGTGCCAGCAGCTACGGGGAGGATACGCAGTATTTT. Its protein is CASSYGEDTQYF.

This chain connects TRBV7-8 to TRBJ2-1; tentative D call: TRBD2 (6 bases). Deletions cut 4 bases from V and 2 bases from J, with 12 bases between. CDR1 SGHVS and CDR2 FQNEAQ come from the germline V gene. The CDR3 totals 15 residues. The CDR3 reads CASSSRGATYNEQFF. CDR3 DNA sequence: TGTGCCAGCAGCTCCCGCGGGGCCACCTACAATGAGCAGTTCTTC. The full variable domain, completed using reference TRBV7-8 and TRBJ2-1, is GAGVSQSPRYKVAKRGQDVALRCDPISGHVSLFWYQQALGQGPEFLTYFQNEAQLDKSGLPSDRFFAERPEGSVSTLKIQRTQQEDSAVYLCASSSRGATYNEQFFGPGTRLTVL.

V and J are TRBV6-5 and TRBJ1-2, with D possibly matching TRBD1 (5 bases). The V end lost 0 bases, the J end lost 5 bases, and 7 bases lay between the germline ends. This CDR3 comprises 13 residues. Germline assignment: CDR1 MNHEY and CDR2 SVGAGI. CDR3 bases: TGTGCCAGCAGTTACTCCGAGGGGTATGGCTACACCTTC. Residues: CASSYSEGYGYTF.

This clone was seen once. The chain recombines TRBV4-1 with TRBJ2-7; weak D call: TRBD1 (6 bases). The CDR3 consists of 18 residues. The ends were cut back, 0 bases at V and 3 bases at J, with 21 bases in the middle. The V gene's germline CDR1 is MGHRA and CDR2 YSYEKL. CDR3 DNA: TGCGCCAGCAGCCAAGACTCCCCTGTGACAGGATTGGGCTACGAGCAGTACTTC. Residues: CASSQDSPVTGLGYEQYF.

V is TRBV2 and J is TRBJ2-1; 11 bases line up with TRBD2. Per the germline V gene, CDR1 is SNHLY and CDR2 is FYNNEI. The CDR3 has 14 residues. V was clipped by 4 bases and J by 10 bases; unmatched bases: 6. The CDR3 nucleotides are TGTGCCAGCAGTGCGATAGCGGGAGGGCGGGAGCAGTTCTTC. It is translated as CASSAIAGGREQFF. The full variable domain, its missing parts supplied by reference TRBV2 and TRBJ2-1, is EPEVTQTPSHQVTQMGQEVILRCVPISNHLYFYWYRQILGQKVEFLVSFYNNEISEKSEIFDDQFSVERPDGSNFTLKIRSTKLEDSAMYFCASSAIAGGREQFFGPGTRLTVL.

This chain links TRBV5-3 with TRBJ1-1, with D possibly matching TRBD1 (6 bases). TRBV5-3 falls under the ORF class, with uncertain function. The CDR3 length is 14 residues. The ends were cut back, 3 bases at V and 1 base at J, with 10 bases in the middle. The chain's CDR3 is CARSSGGANTEAFF. The DNA for the CDR3 is TGTGCCAGAAGCTCTGGGGGCGCGAACACTGAAGCTTTCTTT.

This chain uses TRBV7-9 with TRBJ2-3, with D unclear. With 5 bases removed from V and 4 bases from J, the gap between germline ends came to 10 bases. The germline CDR1 and CDR2 sequences are SEHNR and FQNEAQ (reference sequence). This CDR3 is built from 13 residues. CDR3 protein: CASSPTEPDTQYF. The CDR3 DNA is TGTGCCAGCAGCCCAACAGAACCAGATACGCAGTATTTT.

The chain combines TRBV6-1 with TRBJ2-7; 7 nucleotides match TRBD1. V dropped 10 bases and J dropped 0; count of bases not matched to a gene: 9. There are 14 residues in the CDR3. Germline CDR1 and CDR2: MNHNS and SASEGT. The CDR3 is CATVYRDSSYEQYF. CDR3 in DNA: TGTGCCACGGTTTACAGGGACAGCTCCTACGAGCAGTACTTC.

V and J are TRBV5-4 and TRBJ2-6; no clear D. This CDR3 is 16 amino acids long. V dropped 3 bases and J dropped 0 bases, with 10 bases sitting between them. Germline V gene lookup returns CDR1 SGHNT and CDR2 YYREEE (reference sequence). The CDR3, as DNA: TGTGCCAGCAGCTCAGACGGCCCCTCTGGGGCCAACGTCCTGACTTTC. It yields the protein CASSSDGPSGANVLTF.

The chain couples TRBV15 to TRBJ2-7, with 7 nucleotides matching TRBD1. The CDR3 is 14 amino acids. V shed 6 bases and J 3 bases; nucleotides not matched to a gene: 8. Germline V gene sequence: CDR1 LNHNV, CDR2 YYDKDF (reference sequence). CDR3 DNA: TGTGCCACCAGTACAAGGGGACAGAGCTACGAGCAGTACTTC. It is translated as CATSTRGQSYEQYF.

V and J are TRBV6-5 and TRBJ2-5; D is undetermined. V lost 7 bases to trimming and J lost 1 base, with 4 bases between them. Germline loops: CDR1 MNHEY, CDR2 SVGAGI. The length of the CDR3 is 11 residues. CDR3 sequence reads: CASTRQETQYF. As DNA, the CDR3 is TGTGCCAGCACACGCCAAGAGACCCAGTACTTC.

V usage is TRBV9 and J usage is TRBJ2-6; 8 bases match TRBD1. CDR1 SGDLS and CDR2 YYNGEE come from the germline V gene. Trimming cost V 0 bases and J 4 bases; bases outside gene matches: 6. The CDR3 loop spans 17 amino acids. Here the CDR3 reads CASSVGPTGAGANVLTF. The DNA of the CDR3 is TGTGCCAGCAGCGTAGGTCCGACAGGGGCAGGGGCCAACGTCCTGACTTTC. Full variable domain (rest looked up from reference TRBV9 and TRBJ2-6): DSGVTQTPKHLITATGQRVTLRCSPRSGDLSVYWYQQSLDQGLQFLIQYYNGEERAKGNILERFSAQQFPDLHSELNLSSLELGDSALYFCASSVGPTGAGANVLTFGAGSRLTVL.

The chain couples TRBV30 to TRBJ1-5; no firm D call. Trimming removed 4 bases at V and 2 bases at J, with 18 bases between. The CDR3 loop spans 16 amino acids. CDR1 is GTSNPN, CDR2 SVGIG, per germline (reference sequence). The CDR3 nucleotides are TGTGCCTGGACCCACCGCGGGAACATTGGCAATCAGCCCCAGCATTTT. Protein sequence: CAWTHRGNIGNQPQHF.

The chain employs TRBV5-1 and TRBJ2-2; the match to TRBD2 covers 8 bases. CDR1 is SGHRS, CDR2 YFSETQ, per germline. The length of the CDR3 is 16 residues. The trim removed 4 bases at V and 8 bases at J, leaving 13 bases unmatched. CDR3 DNA sequence: TGCGCCAGCAGCCCGGCTCGACTAGCGCGTACAGGGGAGCTGTTTTTT. Amino acid sequence: CASSPARLARTGELFF.

V and J are TRBV27 and TRBJ2-5; 9 bases agree with TRBD2. Trimming removed 5 bases from V and 5 bases from J; junction bases left unmatched: 12. The germline gives CDR1 MNHEY, CDR2 SMNVEV (reference sequence). The CDR3 spans 16 residues. The CDR3 sequence is CASSLRLAAVPETQYF. CDR3 nucleotide sequence: TGTGCCAGCAGTCTCCGACTAGCGGCGGTCCCGGAGACCCAGTACTTC.

V usage is TRBV18 and J usage is TRBJ1-2; D uncertain. The CDR3 consists of 15 residues. The germline V gene has CDR1 KGHSH and CDR2 LQKENI. V was shortened by 6 bases and J by 0 bases, with 14 bases between the two germline ends. The CDR3 DNA sequence: TGTGCCAGCTCCCCTATGCCAGATTCTAACTATGGCTACACCTTC. Amino acid sequence: CASSPMPDSNYGYTF.

Only one count was recorded for this clone. CDR3 amino acids: CASSRTGERYEQYF. Here the CDR3 DNA reads TGTGCCAGCAGCCGGACAGGGGAAAGGTACGAGCAGTACTTC. The chain has TRBV5-5 and TRBJ2-7; 9 bases map to TRBD1. Trimming cost V 4 bases and J 4 bases; bases outside gene matches: 6. In germline, CDR1 is SGHKS, CDR2 YYEKEE (reference sequence). CDR3 size: 14 residues.

V gene TRBV4-3 combines with J gene TRBJ2-7, with 7 bases that match TRBD2. The CDR3 has 15 amino acids. The germline V gene has CDR1 LGHNA and CDR2 YSLEER. V lost 0 bases to trimming and J lost 7 bases; unmatched junction nucleotides: 9. The CDR3 is CASSQDSGGGREQYF. The CDR3 coding sequence is TGCGCCAGCAGCCAAGATAGTGGGGGGGGTAGGGAGCAGTACTTC.

The V call is TRBV28, the J call TRBJ1-2; D is perhaps TRBD1 (5 bases). CDR1 and CDR2 from the germline V gene are MDHEN and SYDVKM. The CDR3 is made up of 14 amino acids. V was clipped by 3 bases and J by 7 bases, with 15 bases between them. The CDR3 protein is CASSFKNRISGYTF. The CDR3 coding sequence is TGTGCCAGCAGTTTTAAGAACAGGATTTCTGGCTACACCTTC.

Here the CDR3 reads CASSQIDLLTRGEQFF. The CDR3 DNA reads TGCGCCAGCAGCCAAATAGATCTATTGACTCGAGGTGAGCAGTTCTTC. The chain combines TRBV4-3 with TRBJ2-1; D not certain. Per the germline V gene, CDR1 is LGHNA and CDR2 is YSLEER. V shed 2 bases and J shed 9 bases, with 20 bases lying between them. The CDR3 extends over 16 amino acids.

In nucleotides, the CDR3 is TGTGCCAGCAGTCTCGGACAGGGGCGGGCTGAAGCTTTCTTT. Translating it yields CASSLGQGRAEAFF. The chain joins TRBV6-5 to TRBJ1-1; TRBD1 aligns across 9 bases. The CDR3 totals 14 residues. Germline values: CDR1 MNHEY, CDR2 SVGAGI. V trimming: 5 bases; J trimming: 6 bases; junction bases outside the gene matches: 7.

CDR3 nucleotide sequence: TGCAGTGCTCGGATAATTGAGCAGTTCTTC. Its translation: CSARIIEQFF. The chain links TRBV20-1 to TRBJ2-1; no firm D call. Trimming took off 5 bases at V and 9 bases at J, with 8 bases between the two ends. The germline V gene encodes CDR1 DFQATT and CDR2 SNEGSKA (reference sequence). This CDR3 has 10 residues.